Each of the 25 T cell receptor beta chains below was sequenced from the same sample in a study of T cell changes during pregnancy in multiple sclerosis. Only in-frame clones appear in the TCRdb table, and some are missing; sequencing was by immunoSEQ multiplex PCR. The sample lists tens of thousands of clones; about 93% were seen once. Sequenced material: peripheral blood, taken in the second trimester of pregnancy. These receptors were collected from a female donor in good health, enrolled as a control in a pregnancy study.

The CDR3 spells CASSEWGQVSSYEQYF. Written as DNA, the CDR3 is TGTGCCAGCAGTGAATGGGGACAGGTGAGCTCCTACGAGCAGTACTTC. This sequence joins TRBV6-1 and TRBJ2-7; 8 bases match TRBD1. The V and J ends lost 2 bases and 0 bases, in that order; junction bases with no gene match: 6. The CDR3 loop spans 16 amino acids. The germline V gene encodes CDR1 MNHNS and CDR2 SASEGT.

In its sample, this clone was seen once. The V and J genes are TRBV20-1 and TRBJ1-1; D remains unclear. The CDR3 runs 11 residues. Germline values: CDR1 DFQATT, CDR2 SNEGSKA (reference sequence). V gave up 5 bases and J gave up 3 bases, with 7 bases separating them. The CDR3, as DNA: TGCAGTGCTCGGGGAGACACTGAAGCTTTCTTT. Translating it yields CSARGDTEAFF.

The V and J genes are TRBV5-6 and TRBJ1-1; TRBD1 might be the D (6 bases). Germline values: CDR1 SGHDT, CDR2 YYEEEE. The CDR3 loop spans 15 amino acids. V was shortened by 3 bases and J by 2 bases, with 14 bases between the two germline ends. For the CDR3, the DNA is TGTGCCAGCAGCTATCGACAGGCCTTTAACACTGAAGCTTTCTTT. As protein: CASSYRQAFNTEAFF.

This chain connects TRBV5-1 to TRBJ1-3, with D possibly TRBD1 on 5 matching bases. The CDR3 length is 14 residues. Trimming cost V 4 bases and J 0 bases, with 8 bases left between them. Per the germline V gene, CDR1 is SGHRS and CDR2 is YFSETQ. The DNA for the CDR3 is TGCGCCAGCAGCCCCACAGGCTCTGGAAACACCATATATTTT. Protein: CASSPTGSGNTIYF.

The rearrangement joins TRBV5-1 to TRBJ2-1; no reliable D call. Germline assignment: CDR1 SGHRS and CDR2 YFSETQ. The CDR3 length is 15 residues. V lost 0 bases, J lost 9 bases, and 16 bases lay in between. The chain's CDR3 is CASSLETIGPIEQFF. In nucleotides, the CDR3 is TGCGCCAGCAGCTTGGAGACAATTGGGCCCATTGAGCAGTTCTTC.

In this sample, this clone turned up a few times. The chain carries TRBV6-5 and TRBJ2-5; 7 bases are a match to TRBD2. Germline CDR1 reads MNHEY; CDR2 reads SVGAGI. There are 13 residues in the CDR3. Losses at the gene ends were 5 bases for V and 2 bases for J; bases not matched to a gene: 2. CDR3 region: CASSEGLQETQYF. CDR3 DNA sequence: TGTGCCAGCAGTGAGGGACTACAAGAGACCCAGTACTTC.

This chain uses TRBV9 with TRBJ2-7; maybe TRBD1 (5 bases). CDR1 and CDR2 from the germline V gene are SGDLS and YYNGEE. The CDR3 extends over 13 amino acids. Between the trimmed V and J ends, which lost 8 bases and 3 bases, there was a span of 15 bases. CDR3 in amino acids: CARPGLYVYEQYF. CDR3 sequence (DNA): TGTGCCAGGCCAGGGTTATATGTCTACGAGCAGTACTTC.

This clone was recorded a few times. The rearrangement links TRBV6-1 to TRBJ2-7; D ambiguous. Trimming left V 6 bases short and J 2 bases short, with 2 bases between. The CDR3 has 10 amino acids. The germline V gene has CDR1 MNHNS and CDR2 SASEGT. The CDR3 region is CASSAYEQYF. Here the CDR3 DNA reads TGTGCCAGCAGCGCCTACGAGCAGTACTTC.

The chain is built from TRBV7-8 and TRBJ2-7, with 11 bases lining up with TRBD2. Germline CDR1 SGHVS, CDR2 FQNEAQ. The CDR3 has 16 residues. Germline trimming cut 1 base from V and 3 bases from J; bases unmatched to any gene: 5. The CDR3 protein is CASSLGGLAEHYEQYF. The CDR3 nucleotides read TGTGCCAGCAGCTTAGGGGGACTAGCGGAGCACTACGAGCAGTACTTC. The variable domain in full, with the rest retrieved from reference TRBV7-8 and TRBJ2-7, is GAGVSQSPRYKVAKRGQDVALRCDPISGHVSLFWYQQALGQGPEFLTYFQNEAQLDKSGLPSDRFFAERPEGSVSTLKIQRTQQEDSAVYLCASSLGGLAEHYEQYFGPGTRLTVT.

The chain links TRBV27 to TRBJ1-6; 7 nucleotides agree with TRBD1. The V segment lost 7 bases and the J segment 9 bases; nucleotides outside the gene matches: 9. In germline, CDR1 is MNHEY, CDR2 SMNVEV (reference sequence). This CDR3 contains 14 residues. The CDR3 nucleotides are TGTGCCAGCACCCTGACAGGGACAACTTCACCCCTCCACTTT. This codes for CASTLTGTTSPLHF.

The V call is TRBV27, the J call TRBJ2-5; a possible D gene is TRBD2 (6 bases). V gave up 6 bases and J gave up 1 base, with 21 bases separating them. Germline V CDR1 and CDR2: MNHEY, SMNVEV (reference sequence). The CDR3 runs 17 residues. CDR3 in DNA: TGTGCCAGCAGCCCAAAACGGGAGAGGGTTTCCCAAGAGACCCAGTACTTC. It encodes CASSPKRERVSQETQYF.

The V call is TRBV30, the J call TRBJ1-4; tentatively, D is TRBD1 (5 bases). The V and J ends lost 7 bases and 0 bases respectively, with 9 bases between them. This CDR3 is 13 amino acids long. The V gene's germline CDR1 is GTSNPN and CDR2 SVGIG (reference sequence). CDR3 DNA sequence: TGTGCCTCCGCGGGGGCAACTAATGAAAAACTGTTTTTT. It specifies CASAGATNEKLFF. The complete variable domain, with remaining parts taken from reference TRBV30 and TRBJ1-4, reads SQTIHQWPATLVQPVGSPLSLECTVEGTSNPNLYWYRQAAGRGLQLLFYSVGIGQISSEVPQNLSASRPQDRQFILSSKKLLLSDSGFYLCASAGATNEKLFFGSGTQLSVL.

This chain connects TRBV5-8 to TRBJ2-3, with 7 bases fitting TRBD2. The CDR3 has 16 residues. V was clipped by 4 bases and J by 0 bases; unmatched bases: 8. Germline values: CDR1 SGHTS, CDR2 YDEGEE. CDR3 amino acids: CASSPRLASSTDTQYF. Here the CDR3 DNA reads TGTGCCAGCAGCCCGAGACTAGCCTCGAGCACAGATACGCAGTATTTT.

J is TRBJ2-3 and V is TRBV5-1; 8 nucleotides align to TRBD1. V dropped 2 bases and J dropped 4; count of bases not matched to a gene: 9. Germline CDR1 and CDR2: SGHRS and YFSETQ. The CDR3 runs to 16 residues. The CDR3 loop is CASSFGQGGWSDTQYF. The CDR3 bases are TGCGCCAGCAGCTTCGGACAGGGTGGGTGGTCAGATACGCAGTATTTT.

The gene calls are TRBV6-5 and TRBJ2-3; possible D gene TRBD1, 6 bases. This CDR3 has 15 residues. Germline V gene sequence: CDR1 MNHEY, CDR2 SVGAGI. Trimming took 6 bases from V and 8 from J, leaving 21 bases between them. The CDR3 region has the DNA TGTGCCAGCAGCCGCGGACAGCCCGGCTCAGGTACGCAGTATTTT. Translating it yields CASSRGQPGSGTQYF.

The rearrangement joins TRBV19 to TRBJ2-6; no definite D call. CDR3 length equals 16 residues. V shed 3 bases and J shed 4 bases, with 13 bases lying between them. The germline gives CDR1 LNHDA, CDR2 SQIVND (reference sequence). The CDR3 bases are TGTGCCAGTAGTATTTTCGGGTATTACGGGGCCAACGTCCTGACTTTC. This translates into CASSIFGYYGANVLTF.

The V and J genes are TRBV19 and TRBJ1-2, with a possible D match to TRBD1 (5 bases). Germline V gene data show CDR1 as LNHDA and CDR2 as SQIVND (reference sequence). Between the trimmed V and J ends, which lost 3 bases and 10 bases, there was a span of 15 bases. The CDR3 length is 13 residues. The CDR3 DNA reads TGTGCCAGTAGTATTGACAGCTCTATGGACTACACCTTC. It translates to CASSIDSSMDYTF.

V is TRBV10-1 and J is TRBJ2-3; D may be TRBD2 (6 bases). The CDR3 spans 12 residues. Trimming cost V 9 bases and J 3 bases, with 10 bases left between them. Germline CDR1 and CDR2: WNHNN and SYGVQD (reference sequence). The CDR3 region is CASPGRTDTQYF. DNA for the CDR3: TGCGCCAGTCCAGGGAGGACAGATACGCAGTATTTT.

The chain couples TRBV6-5 to TRBJ1-2; 8 bases map to TRBD1. The length of the CDR3 is 14 residues. Germline CDR1 and CDR2: MNHEY and SVGAGI. Trimming removed 5 bases from V and 4 bases from J; junction bases left unmatched: 6. CDR3 amino acids: CASSRQGIGYGYTF. CDR3 coding DNA: TGTGCCAGCAGTAGACAGGGGATAGGCTATGGCTACACCTTC.

The chain is built from TRBV5-1 and TRBJ1-2, with a weak D call TRBD1 (5 bases). V was trimmed by 4 bases and J by 2 bases, leaving 9 bases between them. Germline lookup yields CDR1 SGHRS and CDR2 YFSETQ. CDR3 length: 13 amino acids. In nucleotides, the CDR3 is TGCGCCAGCAGCATACAGGAGAACTATGGCTACACCTTC. It specifies CASSIQENYGYTF.

The chain is built from TRBV7-9 and TRBJ2-3; 7 bases align to TRBD2. The CDR3 is 18 amino acids. Germline assignment: CDR1 SEHNR and CDR2 FQNEAQ (reference sequence). V lost 8 bases and J lost 3; bases outside the gene matches: 20. Here the CDR3 DNA reads TGTGCCAGCCTTGATGGGTTAGCGGCGGGAGTTCGAACAGATACGCAGTATTTT. It is translated as CASLDGLAAGVRTDTQYF.

The V gene is TRBV18, the J gene TRBJ2-1, with 9 bases identical to TRBD1. V shed 3 bases and J 0 bases; nucleotides not matched to a gene: 9. CDR1 KGHSH and CDR2 LQKENI come from the germline V gene. The CDR3 runs to 18 residues. The CDR3 sequence is CASSPRTGALSSYNEQFF. DNA of the CDR3: TGTGCCAGCTCACCCAGGACAGGGGCCTTAAGCTCCTACAATGAGCAGTTCTTC. The variable domain in full, with the rest retrieved from reference TRBV18 and TRBJ2-1, is NAGVMQNPRHLVRRRGQEARLRCSPMKGHSHVYWYRQLPEEGLKFMVYLQKENIIDESGMPKERFSAEFPKEGPSILRIQQVVRGDSAAYFCASSPRTGALSSYNEQFFGPGTRLTVL.

This rearrangement joins TRBV28 to TRBJ2-4; 9 nucleotides agree with TRBD1. Germline V CDR1 and CDR2: MDHEN, SYDVKM. After removal of 5 bases from V and 6 bases from J, the junction contained 8 bases not matched to a gene. This CDR3 comprises 15 residues. In DNA, the CDR3 is TGTGCCAGCAGTCAACAGGGGGCGAAGGGAAACATTCAGTACTTC. Amino acid sequence: CASSQQGAKGNIQYF.

This clone was counted a single time. The J gene is TRBJ1-4, the V gene TRBV2; D is possibly TRBD1 (5 bases). Germline V gives CDR1 SNHLY, CDR2 FYNNEI. V was trimmed by 5 bases and J by 4 bases, leaving 14 bases between them. CDR3 length: 15 amino acids. CDR3 bases: TGTGCCAGCAGTCAAGGGGCAGGGCTTAATGAAAAACTGTTTTTT. Amino acid sequence: CASSQGAGLNEKLFF.

The rearrangement links TRBV28 to TRBJ2-1, with D perhaps matching TRBD1 (6 bases). CDR1 and CDR2 from the germline V gene are MDHEN and SYDVKM. CDR3 size: 18 residues. Trimming left V 7 bases short and J 1 base short, with 23 bases between. The CDR3 DNA reads as TGTGCCAGCACACCCTCCCCGGACAGCCCCGATTCCTACAATGAGCAGTTCTTC. Translating gives CASTPSPDSPDSYNEQFF.